One and the same sample provided the 14 T cell receptor beta chains below, sequenced in a study of blood T cell repertoires in COVID-19. Sequencing was performed with immunoSEQ multiplex PCR; in TCRdb, only in-frame clones are kept and a portion is missing. The sample holds 250,000 to 350,000 clones, roughly nine tenths seen once. Sequencing used peripheral blood. The receptors here all came from a man aged 18 to 29 who had recovered from COVID-19.

The J gene is TRBJ2-5, the V gene TRBV7-2; TRBD2 might be the D (6 bases). Trimming removed 4 bases from V and 8 bases from J, with 14 bases in between. There are 13 residues in the CDR3. Germline CDR1 SGHTA, CDR2 FQGNSA. CDR3 protein: CASSSGSLITQYF. CDR3 DNA: TGTGCCAGCAGCTCCGGGAGTTTGATTACCCAGTACTTC.

V gene TRBV4-3 combines with J gene TRBJ2-2; no definite D call. This CDR3 has 16 residues. Germline V CDR1 and CDR2: LGHNA, YSLEER. V was pared by 2 bases and J by 1 base, with 11 bases between. DNA for the CDR3: TGCGCCAGCAGCCAACGGCTCGCGGAGAACACCGGGGAGCTGTTTTTT. Translation: CASSQRLAENTGELFF.

The V gene is TRBV5-1, the J gene TRBJ2-5, with a tentative D call TRBD1 (5 bases). CDR1 is SGHRS and CDR2 is YFSETQ in the germline V gene. This CDR3 is 16 amino acids long. V lost 0 bases and J lost 1, with 13 bases in between. The CDR3 coding sequence is TGCGCCAGCAGCTTGGAGGGGATAACCCTCCAAGAGACCCAGTACTTC. Translation: CASSLEGITLQETQYF.

This chain connects TRBV5-4 to TRBJ2-7; no clear D. V lost 2 bases to trimming and J lost 5 bases, with 14 bases between them. The CDR3 is 14 amino acids. The V gene's germline CDR1 is SGHNT and CDR2 YYREEE (reference sequence). The CDR3 DNA reads as TGTGCCAGCAGCTTTGGGCCCAATTTGGACGAGCAGTACTTC. Protein product: CASSFGPNLDEQYF. Together with reference TRBV5-4 and TRBJ2-7, the CDR3 gives the full variable domain: ETGVTQSPTHLIKTRGQQVTLRCSSQSGHNTVSWYQQALGQGPQFIFQYYREEENGRGNFPPRFSGLQFPNYSSELNVNALELDDSALYLCASSFGPNLDEQYFGPGTRLTVT.

This clone was counted a few times. The chain links TRBV3-1 (or the pseudogene TRBV3-2) to TRBJ2-5, with 9 bases lining up with TRBD1. CDR3 length equals 17 residues. The germline gives CDR1 LGHDT, CDR2 YNNKEL (reference sequence). The trim removed 1 base at V and 4 bases at J, leaving 10 bases unmatched. In DNA form, the CDR3 reads TGTGCCAGCAGCCAAGCCCCGGGGACAGGGAAAGGAGAGACCCAGTACTTC. Its protein product is CASSQAPGTGKGETQYF.

The chain uses TRBV19 and TRBJ2-7; 7 bases agree with TRBD1. V was clipped by 4 bases and J by 6 bases; unmatched bases: 9. Germline assignment: CDR1 LNHDA and CDR2 SQIVND (reference sequence). This CDR3 comprises 14 residues. The CDR3 DNA is TGTGCCAGTAGTAGGGACAGCGTTTGGGGCGAGCAGTACTTC. Protein sequence: CASSRDSVWGEQYF.

As for this clone: The sample holds other DNA sequences that translate to the same CDR3. V usage is TRBV19 and J usage is TRBJ1-2; possible D gene TRBD1, 5 bases. The CDR3 spans 13 residues. V was pared by 3 bases and J by 8 bases, with 13 bases between. In germline, CDR1 is LNHDA, CDR2 SQIVND (reference sequence). CDR3 DNA sequence: TGTGCCAGTAGTATTGGGACTGGAGGAGGCTACACCTTC. Translating it yields CASSIGTGGGYTF. The variable domain in full, with the rest retrieved from reference TRBV19 and TRBJ1-2, is DGGITQSPKYLFRKEGQNVTLSCEQNLNHDAMYWYRQDPGQGLRLIYYSQIVNDFQKGDIAEGYSVSREKKESFPLTVTSAQKNPTAFYLCASSIGTGGGYTFGSGTRLTVV.

The J gene is TRBJ1-2, the V gene TRBV18; 9 bases fit TRBD1. From germline, CDR1 is KGHSH and CDR2 LQKENI. J was trimmed by 2 bases and V by 5 bases; bases with no gene match: 3. CDR3 size: 14 residues. CDR3 sequence: CASSAGQGNYGYTF. In DNA form, the CDR3 reads TGTGCCAGCTCAGCTGGACAGGGGAACTATGGCTACACCTTC.

The rearrangement links TRBV7-2 to TRBJ2-2; D remains ambiguous. The germline V gene encodes CDR1 SGHTA and CDR2 FQGNSA. The V end was cut by 5 bases, the J end by 3 bases, with 22 bases between. The CDR3 is 18 residues long. CDR3 protein: CASSIDLSSYLYTGELFF. The CDR3 bases are TGTGCCAGCAGCATCGACTTATCTTCATATCTTTACACCGGGGAGCTGTTTTTT.

CDR3 bases: TGTGCCAGTAGTCTGGGACACATGGGAACTGAAGCTTTCTTT. Encoded protein: CASSLGHMGTEAFF. The V call is TRBV19, the J call TRBJ1-1; D is perhaps TRBD1 (6 bases). Germline CDR1 reads LNHDA; CDR2 reads SQIVND (reference sequence). V was shortened by 5 bases and J by 5 bases, with 15 bases between the two germline ends. The CDR3 loop spans 14 amino acids.

The gene calls are TRBV18 and TRBJ2-3; 7 nucleotides match TRBD2. The germline V gene has CDR1 KGHSH and CDR2 LQKENI. Trimming took 1 base from V and 2 from J; bases not matched to a gene: 6. This CDR3 has 16 amino acids. The CDR3 loop reads CASSPRTSVPTDTQYF. CDR3 nucleotides: TGTGCCAGCTCACCACGTACTAGCGTCCCCACAGATACGCAGTATTTT.

The chain carries TRBV5-4 and TRBJ2-7; D not resolved. This CDR3 spans 14 amino acids. CDR1 is SGHNT, CDR2 YYREEE, per germline (reference sequence). The V and J ends lost 0 bases and 2 bases respectively, with 9 bases between them. The CDR3 is CASSLDASAYEQYF. CDR3 sequence (DNA): TGTGCCAGCAGCTTGGATGCGTCCGCCTACGAGCAGTACTTC. The full variable domain, in which reference TRBV5-4 and TRBJ2-7 provide the parts outside the CDR3, is ETGVTQSPTHLIKTRGQQVTLRCSSQSGHNTVSWYQQALGQGPQFIFQYYREEENGRGNFPPRFSGLQFPNYSSELNVNALELDDSALYLCASSLDASAYEQYFGPGTRLTVT.

The chain uses TRBV11-2 and TRBJ2-7, with no clear D. The germline V gene has CDR1 SGHAT and CDR2 FQNNGV. CDR3 size: 13 residues. Trimming shortened V by 1 base and J by 5 bases, and 9 bases separated the two germline ends. The CDR3 here is CASSLGVGHEQYF. The DNA of the CDR3 is TGTGCCAGCAGCTTAGGAGTGGGCCACGAGCAGTACTTC.

The chain carries TRBV19 and TRBJ1-1, with D possibly matching TRBD1 (5 bases). Per germline, CDR1 LNHDA and CDR2 SQIVND (reference sequence). V lost 5 bases, J lost 3 bases, and 10 bases lay in between. The CDR3 covers 13 residues. The chain's CDR3 is CASSRTRDTEAFF. The CDR3 nucleotides are TGTGCCAGTAGTCGCACCAGGGACACTGAAGCTTTCTTT. The variable domain in full, completed from reference TRBV19 and TRBJ1-1, reads DGGITQSPKYLFRKEGQNVTLSCEQNLNHDAMYWYRQDPGQGLRLIYYSQIVNDFQKGDIAEGYSVSREKKESFPLTVTSAQKNPTAFYLCASSRTRDTEAFFGQGTRLTVV.